This entry lists 5 T cell receptor beta chains sequenced from one sample in a study of blood T cell repertoires in COVID-19. Using immunoSEQ multiplex PCR, the repertoire was profiled, and TCRdb retains in-frame clones only, with some absent. The repertoire holds roughly 700,000 clones, with over 80% as singletons. The material sequenced was peripheral blood. The receptors were sampled from a woman aged 18-30 years with acute or convalescent COVID-19.

Notes on this clone: Other DNA sequences in the same sample also yield this CDR3. The chain uses TRBV24-1 and TRBJ1-2; 7 bases are shared with TRBD1. The CDR3 length is 14 residues. Germline assignment: CDR1 KGHDR and CDR2 SFDVKD. Germline trimming cut 4 bases from V and 8 bases from J; bases unmatched to any gene: 9. The CDR3 DNA reads TGTGCCACCAGTGACCGAAGGGGGCAGGTGGGCTACACCTTC. It is translated as CATSDRRGQVGYTF.

The V gene is TRBV9, the J gene TRBJ1-4, with 7 bases aligning to TRBD1. The ends lost 4 bases at V and 6 bases at J; junction bases unmatched: 3. CDR1 is SGDLS, CDR2 YYNGEE, per germline. The CDR3 extends over 13 amino acids. The DNA of the CDR3 is TGTGCCAGCAGCCCCGGGACAGATGAAAAACTGTTTTTT. This codes for CASSPGTDEKLFF.

This clone has a single count. The chain couples TRBV9 to TRBJ1-6, with TRBD1 identical over 7 bases. The CDR3 has 14 amino acids. From germline, CDR1 is SGDLS and CDR2 YYNGEE. J lost 7 bases, V lost 6 bases, and 7 bases had no gene match. CDR3 bases: TGTGCCAGCACGTTGGAGGGACAGAATTCACCCCTCCACTTT. Its translation is CASTLEGQNSPLHF. Based on the CDR3 plus reference TRBV9 and TRBJ1-6, the full variable domain is DSGVTQTPKHLITATGQRVTLRCSPRSGDLSVYWYQQSLDQGLQFLIQYYNGEERAKGNILERFSAQQFPDLHSELNLSSLELGDSALYFCASTLEGQNSPLHFGNGTRLTVT.

The CDR3 DNA sequence: TGTGCCAGCAGTTTATCCTCTGGGGCCAACGTCCTGACTTTC. It codes for CASSLSSGANVLTF. The rearrangement uses TRBV6-5 and TRBJ2-6; D is unresolved. The CDR3 has 14 residues. Germline V gene data show CDR1 as MNHEY and CDR2 as SVGAGI. V was cut by 4 bases and J by 0 bases, with 4 bases left in between.

The V call is TRBV7-9, the J call TRBJ1-2, with a weak D call TRBD1 (5 bases). V was trimmed by 3 bases and J by 4 bases, leaving 12 bases between them. Germline V gives CDR1 SEHNR, CDR2 FQNEAQ (reference sequence). There are 14 residues in the CDR3. This CDR3 is CASSFGGRGYGYTF. The CDR3 DNA follows: TGTGCCAGCAGCTTCGGGGGACGGGGCTATGGCTACACCTTC.